This is a list of T cell receptor beta chains from one sample in a study of blood T cell repertoires in COVID-19. The table came from immunoSEQ multiplex PCR; TCRdb's copy has only in-frame clones and leaves some out. The sample lists approximately 89,000 clones, roughly 74% occurring once. Sequenced material: peripheral blood. These receptor sequences come from a man aged 65 to 85 with COVID-19, enrolled during active disease. Both conserved end residues are part of each CDR3. Each record gives: J gene, clone size, CDR3 length, V gene, D gene, CDR3 DNA, CDR3 protein. The D gene is left open where the match is weak. Size is omitted from some rows. Given values are once, few, many or a class for expanded clones.

J: TRBJ2-7; size: .; length: 13; V: TRBV6-6; D: TRBD2; DNA: TGTGCCAGCAGCGGGCGGGAGGGTGGCTGGCAGTACTTC; CDR3: CASSGREGGWQYF
J: TRBJ2-5; size: .; length: 17; V: TRBV11-2; D: TRBD2; DNA: TGTGCCAGCAGCACCTCCGGGACTAGCGGGAGGAAAGAGACCCAGTACTTC; CDR3: CASSTSGTSGRKETQYF
J: TRBJ2-1; size: .; length: 14; V: TRBV10-2; D: TRBD2; DNA: TGCGCCAGCAAAACTAGCGGGGGTTACAATGAGCAGTTCTTC; CDR3: CASKTSGGYNEQFF
J: TRBJ2-5; size: .; length: 14; V: TRBV7-2; D: TRBD2; DNA: TGTGCCAGCCAGCGGGGCGGTGGACAAGAGACCCAGTACTTC; CDR3: CASQRGGGQETQYF
J: TRBJ2-7; size: .; length: 13; V: TRBV3-1/TRBV3-2; D: .; DNA: TGTGCCAGCAGAAACCGAGGAGGGTTTGAGCAGTACTTC; CDR3: CASRNRGGFEQYF
J: TRBJ1-1; size: .; length: 15; V: TRBV18; D: TRBD1; DNA: TGTGCCAGCTCACCACCAAGATCCAGGGGGTTAGAAGCTTTCTTT; CDR3: CASSPPRSRGLEAFF
J: TRBJ1-1; size: .; length: 15; V: TRBV5-1; D: TRBD1; DNA: TGCGCCAGCAGCTTGGGGGACAGGGTTGACACTGAAGCTTTCTTT; CDR3: CASSLGDRVDTEAFF
J: TRBJ2-7; size: .; length: 15; V: TRBV6-5; D: TRBD1; DNA: TGTGCCAGCAGTAGACAGGGGGCGCTTCCCTACGAGCAGTACTTC; CDR3: CASSRQGALPYEQYF
J: TRBJ2-1; size: once; length: 20; V: TRBV27; D: TRBD2; DNA: TGTGCCAGCAGTTTATCGTCCCCTAGCGGGGGATCAAGCTCCTACAATGAGCAGTTCTTC; CDR3: CASSLSSPSGGSSSYNEQFF
J: TRBJ1-2; size: .; length: 17; V: TRBV18; D: TRBD1; DNA: TGTGCCAGCTCACTTCTGAACAGGGGGGGGAAGACTAATGGCTACACCTTC; CDR3: CASSLLNRGGKTNGYTF
J: TRBJ2-5; size: .; length: 12; V: TRBV11-3; D: .; DNA: TGTGCCAGCAGAAGTGGGCGGGGGACCCAGTACTTC; CDR3: CASRSGRGTQYF
J: TRBJ2-7; size: few; length: 13; V: TRBV2; D: TRBD2; DNA: TGTGCCACGGGGGGAGTCGGATCCTACGAGCAGTACTTC; CDR3: CATGGVGSYEQYF
J: TRBJ2-3; size: once; length: 12; V: TRBV12-3/TRBV12-4; D: .; DNA: TGTGCAGGACACGGTAGCACAGATACGCAGTATTTT; CDR3: CAGHGSTDTQYF
J: TRBJ1-5; size: .; length: 14; V: TRBV30; D: .; DNA: TGTGCCTGGAGTGTACTCGGGGGGAATCAGCCCCAGCATTTT; CDR3: CAWSVLGGNQPQHF
J: TRBJ1-2; size: .; length: 14; V: TRBV7-2; D: .; DNA: TGTGCCAGCAGCTTAGCGCAAGCCAACTATGGCTACACCTTC; CDR3: CASSLAQANYGYTF
J: TRBJ1-1; size: .; length: 14; V: TRBV10-3; D: TRBD1; DNA: TGTGCCATCAGGGAGACAGGGGTAGAGACTGAAGCTTTCTTT; CDR3: CAIRETGVETEAFF
J: TRBJ1-3; size: .; length: 17; V: TRBV5-4; D: .; DNA: TGTGCCAGCAGCTTGTTGGGGCGGAAGAGCTCTGGAAACACCATATATTTT; CDR3: CASSLLGRKSSGNTIYF
J: TRBJ2-2; size: once; length: 15; V: TRBV7-9; D: TRBD2; DNA: TGTGCCAGCAGCTTAGCGACTAGCGAGTTAGGGGAGCTGTTTTTT; CDR3: CASSLATSELGELFF
J: TRBJ1-1; size: .; length: 13; V: TRBV19; D: .; DNA: TGTGCCAGTAGTAACCAACGGGGGAAAGGAGCTTTCTTT; CDR3: CASSNQRGKGAFF
J: TRBJ1-2; size: .; length: 16; V: TRBV11-2; D: .; DNA: TGTGCCAGCAGCTATCAGGGCCCAGGGTTTCAATATGGCTACACCTTC; CDR3: CASSYQGPGFQYGYTF
J: TRBJ1-6; size: .; length: 14; V: TRBV5-1; D: TRBD1; DNA: TGCGCCAGCAGCTTCCAGGGGGCAGATTCACCCCTCCACTTT; CDR3: CASSFQGADSPLHF
J: TRBJ1-5; size: .; length: 14; V: TRBV7-2; D: TRBD1; DNA: TGTGCCAGCAGCTTAAGGACAGGGGGTCAGCCCCAGCATTTT; CDR3: CASSLRTGGQPQHF